The 26 T cell receptor beta chains below were found in one sample sequenced in a study of cytomegalovirus exposure and HLA in healthy donors. With 60 Vbeta and 13 Jbeta primers, the PCR was carried out. Some clones are missing from TCRdb's copy, which holds only in-frame ones; the method was immunoSEQ multiplex PCR. The data hold about 140,000 clones, with roughly 79% observed a single time. Sequencing was carried out using PBMCs. Receptors were obtained from a male donor in good health and CMV-seronegative.

The chain combines TRBV29-1 with TRBJ1-1, with TRBD1 matching 10 bases. V shed 7 bases and J 4 bases; nucleotides not matched to a gene: 3. The germline V gene has CDR1 SQVTM and CDR2 ANQGSEA. The CDR3 sequence is 12 residues long. The CDR3, as DNA: TGCAGCGGTAGGACAGGGGGCACTGAAGCTTTCTTT. It translates to CSGRTGGTEAFF. Variable domain in full (rest from reference TRBV29-1 and TRBJ1-1): SAVISQKPSRDICQRGTSLTIQCQVDSQVTMMFWYRQQPGQSLTLIATANQGSEATYESGFVIDKFPISRPNLTFSTLTVSNMSPEDSSIYLCSGRTGGTEAFFGQGTRLTVV.

There are a few counts of this clone. The rearrangement links TRBV15 to TRBJ2-1; TRBD2 matches 11 bases. CDR1 is LNHNV and CDR2 is YYDKDF in the germline V gene (reference sequence). J gave up 8 bases and V 3 bases, and 3 bases lay outside the gene matches. The CDR3 has 14 amino acids. CDR3 loop: CATSSSGGADEQFF. CDR3 in DNA: TGTGCCACCAGCAGTAGCGGGGGGGCAGATGAGCAGTTCTTC. Full variable domain (rest looked up from reference TRBV15 and TRBJ2-1): DAMVIQNPRYQVTQFGKPVTLSCSQTLNHNVMYWYQQKSSQAPKLLFHYYDKDFNNEADTPDNFQSRRPNTSFCFLDIRSPGLGDTAMYLCATSSSGGADEQFFGPGTRLTVL.

This chain links TRBV5-1 with TRBJ1-1; weak D call: TRBD1 (6 bases). CDR3 length: 17 amino acids. Germline CDR1 is SGHRS and CDR2 is YFSETQ. The V end lost 6 bases, the J end lost 0 bases, and 21 bases lay between the germline ends. Written as DNA, the CDR3 is TGCGCCAGCACCTTTGAGAGGGGGGGGACGGTGAACACTGAAGCTTTCTTT. Residues: CASTFERGGTVNTEAFF.

The rearrangement joins TRBV27 to TRBJ1-1; D call uncertain. Trimming stripped 0 bases from V and 4 bases from J, with 21 bases between. The CDR3 runs to 18 residues. Germline CDR1 MNHEY, CDR2 SMNVEV (reference sequence). The CDR3 reads CASSLSKESRGRSTEAFF. DNA for the CDR3: TGTGCCAGCAGTTTATCGAAGGAAAGTCGGGGAAGGAGCACTGAAGCTTTCTTT.

This clone was counted a few times. The chain is built from TRBV4-3 and TRBJ2-2; 9 bases align to TRBD1. The CDR3 is 17 residues long. The V and J ends lost 0 bases and 6 bases, in that order; junction bases with no gene match: 8. Germline CDR1 and CDR2: LGHNA and YSLEER. The DNA for the CDR3 is TGCGCCAGCAGCCAAGATTTAGGGACAGGGATGGCCGGGGAGCTGTTTTTT. Amino acids: CASSQDLGTGMAGELFF.

This clone appeared a few times. The V and J genes are TRBV4-1 and TRBJ1-1; 7 nucleotides align to TRBD1. Germline lookup yields CDR1 MGHRA and CDR2 YSYEKL. CDR3 size: 15 residues. J lost 1 base, V lost 1 base, and 3 bases had no gene match. This CDR3 is CASSQGRTGNTEAFF. The CDR3 region has the DNA TGCGCCAGCAGCCAAGGAAGGACAGGGAACACTGAAGCTTTCTTT.

V gene TRBV7-2 combines with J gene TRBJ2-5; D remains unclear. This CDR3 contains 14 residues. With 3 bases removed from V and 0 bases from J, the gap between germline ends came to 8 bases. Germline values: CDR1 SGHTA, CDR2 FQGNSA. The CDR3 is CASSFRTNQETQYF. The CDR3, as DNA: TGTGCCAGCAGCTTCAGAACAAACCAAGAGACCCAGTACTTC.

This chain links TRBV5-5 with TRBJ2-6; the D gene is possibly TRBD1 (5 bases). The germline V and J ends were trimmed by 3 bases and 3 bases, with 7 bases remaining between them. The germline CDR1 and CDR2 sequences are SGHKS and YYEKEE (reference sequence). The CDR3 loop spans 14 amino acids. Here the CDR3 DNA reads TGTGCCAGCAGCTCAGACAGTGGGGCCAACGTCCTGACTTTC. It encodes CASSSDSGANVLTF.

The chain recombines TRBV4-3 with TRBJ2-3; 7 nucleotides match TRBD2. V shed 0 bases, J shed 14 bases, and the junction held 8 bases outside the gene matches. The V gene's germline CDR1 is LGHNA and CDR2 YSLEER. The length of the CDR3 is 13 residues. Written as DNA, the CDR3 is TGCGCCAGCAGCCAAGAGGCGGGGGTTGGTGCGTATTTT. Its translation is CASSQEAGVGAYF.

This chain connects TRBV7-9 to TRBJ2-3, with 9 bases that match TRBD2. This CDR3 is built from 17 residues. CDR1 is SEHNR and CDR2 is FQNEAQ in the germline V gene (reference sequence). V was clipped by 5 bases and J by 5 bases; unmatched bases: 14. CDR3 sequence (DNA): TGTGCCAGCAGCCTCCTCGGCGGTAGCGGGGGTAAAGATACGCAGTATTTT. Protein product: CASSLLGGSGGKDTQYF. Combining the CDR3 with reference TRBV7-9 and TRBJ2-3 gives the whole variable domain DTGVSQNPRHKITKRGQNVTFRCDPISEHNRLYWYRQTLGQGPEFLTYFQNEAQLEKSRLLSDRFSAERPKGSFSTLEIQRTEQGDSAMYLCASSLLGGSGGKDTQYFGPGTRLTVL.

The chain is built from TRBV11-2 and TRBJ2-7, with 8 positions matching TRBD2. This CDR3 has 14 residues. The germline V gene encodes CDR1 SGHAT and CDR2 FQNNGV. Trimming removed 5 bases from V and 2 bases from J; junction bases left unmatched: 5. CDR3 DNA: TGTGCCAGCAGCGTCAGCGGGGGTACCTACGAGCAGTACTTC. It is translated as CASSVSGGTYEQYF.

The chain recombines TRBV6-4 with TRBJ1-2; D gene uncertain. Trimming took 4 bases from V and 5 from J, leaving 17 bases between them. Germline CDR1 reads MRHNA; CDR2 reads SNTAGT. The CDR3 spans 15 residues. The CDR3 is CASSANLGSGYGYTF. CDR3 bases: TGTGCCAGCAGTGCTAACCTAGGGAGCGGGTATGGCTACACCTTC.

The J gene is TRBJ2-5, the V gene TRBV18; D may be TRBD2 (6 bases). The J call may not be correct, given that the DNA end is closer to TRBJ2-7. This CDR3 is built from 14 residues. From germline, CDR1 is KGHSH and CDR2 LQKENI. CDR3 loop: CASSVGGRPYEQYF. In DNA form, the CDR3 reads TGTGCCAGCTCAGTCGGAGGGAGGCCCTACGAGCAGTACTTC.

This clone occurred a few times. V gene TRBV5-1 combines with J gene TRBJ2-1; 8 nucleotides align to TRBD2. V gave up 4 bases and J gave up 3 bases; unmatched junction bases: 9. The CDR3 has 16 residues. Germline values: CDR1 SGHRS, CDR2 YFSETQ. The CDR3 nucleotides read TGCGCCAGCAGCCCGGAAGGTAGCGGGGTCTACAATGAGCAGTTCTTC. Translating gives CASSPEGSGVYNEQFF.

The genes are TRBV19 and TRBJ1-2; the match to TRBD1 covers 9 bases. Germline CDR1 and CDR2: LNHDA and SQIVND (reference sequence). This CDR3 spans 17 amino acids. The V and J ends lost 3 bases and 2 bases, in that order; junction bases with no gene match: 10. CDR3 sequence reads: CASSIQLGQGPNYGYTF. Here the CDR3 DNA reads TGTGCCAGTAGTATTCAGTTAGGACAGGGGCCCAACTATGGCTACACCTTC.

The CDR3, as DNA: TGTGCCAGCAGCAAAGAAAGGCTCGGGATAGCGGGGGGAAACTTC. Translated: CASSKERLGIAGGNF. The chain joins TRBV21-1 to TRBJ2-7; the table assigns TRBD2, which was not confirmed against the DNA. TRBV21-1 is a pseudogene locus. The CDR3 runs 15 residues.

V and J are TRBV10-3 and TRBJ2-3; D is unclear. From germline, CDR1 is ENHRY and CDR2 SYGVKD. The CDR3 is made up of 13 amino acids. Between the trimmed V and J ends, which lost 5 bases and 1 base, there was a span of 7 bases. CDR3 sequence: CAISRPGTDTQYF. CDR3 DNA sequence: TGTGCCATCAGTCGTCCGGGCACAGATACGCAGTATTTT.

As for this clone: This sample includes further DNA sequences coding for the same CDR3. The chain links TRBV30 to TRBJ2-7; possible D gene TRBD2, 6 bases. The length of the CDR3 is 13 residues. Trimming took 0 bases from V and 2 from J, leaving 8 bases between them. Looked up from germline, CDR1 is GTSNPN and CDR2 is SVGIG (reference sequence). The CDR3 is CAWSVGGTYEQYF. DNA of the CDR3: TGTGCCTGGAGTGTCGGCGGGACCTACGAGCAGTACTTC. Combining the CDR3 with reference TRBV30 and TRBJ2-7 gives the whole variable domain SQTIHQWPATLVQPVGSPLSLECTVEGTSNPNLYWYRQAAGRGLQLLFYSVGIGQISSEVPQNLSASRPQDRQFILSSKKLLLSDSGFYLCAWSVGGTYEQYFGPGTRLTVT.

This rearrangement joins TRBV7-2 to TRBJ2-7; 11 nucleotides align to TRBD2. Germline CDR1 and CDR2: SGHTA and FQGNSA. The CDR3 extends over 16 amino acids. V shed 1 base and J 7 bases; nucleotides not matched to a gene: 9. The CDR3: CASSLVASGGWEEQYF. CDR3 coding DNA: TGTGCCAGCAGCTTAGTTGCTAGCGGGGGGTGGGAAGAGCAGTACTTC.

Turning to this clone: The same CDR3 is also encoded by other DNA sequences in this sample. The chain has TRBV7-2 and TRBJ2-1; possibly TRBD2 for D (7 bases). Trimming removed 1 base from V and 9 bases from J, with 10 bases in between. The CDR3 covers 13 residues. Germline lookup yields CDR1 SGHTA and CDR2 FQGNSA. The CDR3: CASSLDRGGEQFF. DNA of the CDR3: TGTGCCAGCAGCTTAGATAGGGGGGGTGAGCAGTTCTTC.

In its sample, this clone was seen a few times. The rearrangement links TRBV7-2 to TRBJ1-6; D ambiguous. Germline CDR1 SGHTA, CDR2 FQGNSA. The CDR3 runs 15 residues. V lost 1 base and J lost 9, with 13 bases in between. CDR3 in amino acids: CASSLVGQNSSPLHF. CDR3 DNA: TGTGCCAGCAGCTTAGTTGGGCAGAACTCTTCACCCCTCCACTTT.

This rearrangement joins TRBV15 to TRBJ2-7; D unresolved. The CDR3 is made up of 14 amino acids. Trimming stripped 0 bases from V and 3 bases from J, with 9 bases between. Per the germline V gene, CDR1 is LNHNV and CDR2 is YYDKDF (reference sequence). The CDR3 DNA sequence: TGTGCCACCAGCAGAGATTCCCTCAGCTACGAGCAGTACTTC. Translation gives CATSRDSLSYEQYF.

V gene TRBV13 combines with J gene TRBJ2-7, with D tentatively TRBD2 (5 bases). The germline V and J ends were trimmed by 3 bases and 4 bases, with 13 bases remaining between them. Germline V CDR1 and CDR2: PRHDT, FYEKMQ (reference sequence). The CDR3 totals 14 residues. In DNA form, the CDR3 reads TGTGCCAGCAGCTTGGGCCTAGCCCAGTACGAGCAGTACTTC. It specifies CASSLGLAQYEQYF.

The V and J genes are TRBV6-5 and TRBJ1-2; 7 positions agree with TRBD1. The J segment lost 2 bases and the V segment lost 0 bases, leaving 3 bases of the junction unmatched. This CDR3 is built from 15 residues. Germline V gene lookup returns CDR1 MNHEY and CDR2 SVGAGI. The DNA for the CDR3 is TGTGCCAGCAGTTACTCGGGGACAGTAAACTATGGCTACACCTTC. Translating it yields CASSYSGTVNYGYTF.

The rearrangement joins TRBV30 to TRBJ2-3; TRBD1 aligns across 8 bases. Trimming removed 3 bases from V and 4 bases from J; junction bases left unmatched: 9. The CDR3 has 15 amino acids. Germline V CDR1 and CDR2: GTSNPN, SVGIG (reference sequence). CDR3 protein: CAWRARQGASDTQYF. CDR3 DNA sequence: TGTGCCTGGAGAGCCAGGCAGGGGGCCTCAGATACGCAGTATTTT.

This chain links TRBV19 with TRBJ2-4, with 10 bases that match TRBD1. Unmatched junction bases numbered 4, after V lost 3 bases and J lost 8 bases. This CDR3 spans 14 amino acids. Germline CDR1 LNHDA, CDR2 SQIVND (reference sequence). CDR3 loop: CASSIRDRGDIQYF. Here the CDR3 DNA reads TGTGCCAGTAGTATCCGGGACAGGGGTGACATTCAGTACTTC.